One sample yielded the 26 T cell receptor beta chains listed below, sequenced in a study of T cell clonality in common variable immunodeficiency. Findings of the study overall: Reportedly, TCR beta sequences from common variable immunodeficiency showed fewer deletions and N-nucleotide insertions.

Generated by immunoSEQ multiplex PCR, the TCRdb table keeps only in-frame clones and is missing some. This sample comprises some 10,000 clones, none seen once only. No cognate antigen is known for these TCRs. The source material was peripheral blood mononuclear cells. These receptors all stem from a human donor with common variable immunodeficiency.

About this clone itself: The read gets to within 3 residues of the CDR3 end, and the germline J gene fills in the rest. This sequence joins TRBV2 and TRBJ2-2; a weak D match, TRBD2 (6 bases). From germline, CDR1 is SNHLY and CDR2 FYNNEI. V shed 6 bases and J shed 4 bases, with 9 bases lying between them. The CDR3 contains 13 residues. The part of the CDR3 DNA that was read is TGTGCCAGCAGCAGCGGGCGCACCGGGGAG. Protein sequence: CASSSGRTGE. Given in full, the CDR3 is CASSSGRTGELFF. Drawing the rest from reference TRBV2 and TRBJ2-2, the complete variable domain is EPEVTQTPSHQVTQMGQEVILRCVPISNHLYFYWYRQILGQKVEFLVSFYNNEISEKSEIFDDQFSVERPDGSNFTLKIRSTKLEDSAMYFCASSSGRTGELFFGEGSRLTVL.

Turning to this clone: The read ends 3 residues early relative to the CDR3; the germline J gene fills the gap. The chain combines TRBV30 with TRBJ1-3, with D perhaps TRBD1 (6 bases). This CDR3 is built from 15 residues. The germline CDR1 and CDR2 sequences are GTSNPN and SVGIG (reference sequence). Trimming removed 0 bases from V and 2 bases from J, with 11 bases in between. CDR3 bases read: TGTGCCTGGAGTGTACAGGGAGGCGCTGGAAACACC. It translates to CAWSVQGGAGNT. The entire CDR3 is CAWSVQGGAGNTIYF.

Note on this clone: Coverage ceases 3 residues before the CDR3 finishes, and the germline J gene fills in the end. V gene TRBV6-2 or TRBV6-3 combines with J gene TRBJ2-1; the match to TRBD2 covers 14 bases. In germline, CDR1 is MNHEY, CDR2 SVGEGT. Trimming removed 2 bases from V and 6 bases from J; junction bases left unmatched: 0. The length of the CDR3 is 15 residues. The CDR3 protein is CASSYGTSGSNEQFF. CDR3 bases read: TGTGCCAGCAGTTACGGGACTAGCGGGAGCAATGAG.

As regards this clone: The read gets to within 3 residues of the CDR3 end, and the germline J gene fills in the rest. This chain connects TRBV19 to TRBJ2-7; possibly TRBD2 for D (5 bases). Germline CDR1 and CDR2: LNHDA and SQIVND (reference sequence). Trimming took 3 bases from V and 6 from J, leaving 15 bases between them. This CDR3 comprises 14 residues. The CDR3 sequence: CASSIKRWESEQYF. The part of the CDR3 DNA that was read is TGTGCCAGTAGTATTAAGCGGTGGGAGAGCGAG.

There are a few counts of this clone. The CDR3 end lies 3 residues beyond the end of the read and is filled in from the germline J gene. The V and J genes are TRBV6-1 and TRBJ2-5; D gene uncertain. CDR3 length equals 15 residues. V lost 2 bases, J lost 5 bases, and 15 bases lay in between. Germline loops: CDR1 MNHNS, CDR2 SASEGT. CDR3 protein: CASSERRLRPETQYF. The DNA read from the CDR3 is TGTGCCAGCAGTGAACGGCGGTTGAGACCCGAGACC.

This clone was seen a few times. With the read ending 3 residues before the CDR3 end, the germline J gene is used to fill in that end. Distinct nucleotide sequences in the sample also encode this CDR3. The chain is built from TRBV18 and TRBJ2-1; D unresolved. V was clipped by 6 bases and J by 6 bases, with 18 bases between them. The CDR3 covers 15 residues. Per germline, CDR1 KGHSH and CDR2 LQKENI. This CDR3 is CASSPQLVPGNEQFF. The sequenced CDR3 bases are TGTGCCAGCTCGCCCCAACTCGTCCCGGGCAATGAG.

Concerning this clone: The read terminates 3 residues ahead of where the CDR3 ends, so the germline J gene completes it. V is TRBV18 and J is TRBJ2-1; D remains ambiguous. V lost 6 bases and J 8 bases, leaving 8 bases between the germline ends. The CDR3 is made up of 11 amino acids. Looked up from germline, CDR1 is KGHSH and CDR2 is LQKENI. CDR3 sequence: CASSPRDEQFF. CDR3 DNA, as far as it was read: TGTGCCAGCTCCCCTCGCGATGAG.

This clone was counted between two and nine times. The CDR3 end lies 3 residues beyond the end of the read and is filled in from the germline J gene. The chain carries TRBV30 and TRBJ2-7; 9 bases match TRBD2. The trim removed 0 bases at V and 2 bases at J, leaving 5 bases unmatched. The CDR3 totals 15 residues. Germline assignment: CDR1 GTSNPN and CDR2 SVGIG (reference sequence). CDR3 bases read: TGTGCCTGGAGTGTCTTGAGCGGGAGGACCTACGAG. Amino acids: CAWSVLSGRTYE. The whole CDR3 is CAWSVLSGRTYEQYF. Full variable domain (rest looked up from reference TRBV30 and TRBJ2-7): SQTIHQWPATLVQPVGSPLSLECTVEGTSNPNLYWYRQAAGRGLQLLFYSVGIGQISSEVPQNLSASRPQDRQFILSSKKLLLSDSGFYLCAWSVLSGRTYEQYFGPGTRLTVT.

This clone rates as hyperexpanded. The read stops 3 residues short of the end of the CDR3; the missing end is completed from the germline J gene. The chain has TRBV30 and TRBJ2-2; 9 bases line up with TRBD1. The CDR3 runs 15 residues. V lost 4 bases to trimming and J lost 3 bases; unmatched junction nucleotides: 6. Germline CDR1 reads GTSNPN; CDR2 reads SVGIG (reference sequence). CDR3 protein: CAWTTGDRDTGELFF. The CDR3 bases that were read are TGTGCCTGGACCACTGGGGACAGGGACACCGGGGAG.

Remarks on this clone: The DNA ends 3 residues before the CDR3 does, and the rest of the CDR3 is filled in from the germline J gene. The chain carries TRBV5-1 and TRBJ1-2, with 7 bases identical to TRBD1. The CDR3 spans 13 residues. The V gene's germline CDR1 is SGHRS and CDR2 YFSETQ. Germline trimming cut 1 base from V and 6 bases from J; bases unmatched to any gene: 3. The CDR3 bases that were read are TGCGCCAGCAGCTTGCGGGACAGTGATGGC. Translating it yields CASSLRDSDG. The entire CDR3 is CASSLRDSDGYTF.

This clone was picked up a small number of times. The CDR3 goes on 3 residues after the read ends, and that part is filled in from the germline J gene. Other DNA sequences in the sample encode the same CDR3. J is TRBJ2-7 and V is TRBV11-2, with 7 bases aligning to TRBD2. This CDR3 contains 14 residues. CDR1 is SGHAT and CDR2 is FQNNGV in the germline V gene. J gave up 3 bases and V 5 bases, and 7 bases lay outside the gene matches. CDR3: CASSPLGGVYEQYF. The part of the CDR3 DNA that was read is TGTGCCAGCAGCCCCTTGGGGGGGGTCTACGAG.

Only a few counts were recorded for this clone. The read halts 3 residues ahead of the CDR3 end, with the missing end drawn from the germline J gene. The rearrangement joins TRBV7-9 to TRBJ2-1, with 11 bases that match TRBD1. The CDR3 runs to 15 residues. The germline CDR1 and CDR2 sequences are SEHNR and FQNEAQ (reference sequence). The V and J ends lost 9 bases and 4 bases, in that order; junction bases with no gene match: 8. The covered CDR3 bases are TGTGCCAGTAGCACCGGGACAGGGGGGTACAATGAG. Translated, it gives CASSTGTGGYNE. The whole CDR3 protein is CASSTGTGGYNEQFF.

This clone was detected a few times. The CDR3 DNA, read in part, is TGTGCCAGCAGCTTCGGACAATCCACCGGGGAG. Its translation: CASSFGQSTGE. The full CDR3 protein reads CASSFGQSTGELFF. The chain carries TRBV7-9 and TRBJ2-2; TRBD1 might be the D (5 bases). The read terminates 3 residues ahead of where the CDR3 ends, so the germline J gene completes it. The V and J ends lost 3 bases and 4 bases respectively, with 9 bases between them. CDR1 and CDR2 from the germline V gene are SEHNR and FQNEAQ (reference sequence). The CDR3 contains 14 residues.

This clone was found a few times. The sequenced part of the CDR3 DNA is TGTGCCAGCATCCGGCGGACTAGCACAGATACG. Translation gives CASIRRTSTDT. The full CDR3 is CASIRRTSTDTQYF. The chain is built from TRBV2 and TRBJ2-3; D might be TRBD2 (5 bases). The read terminates 3 residues ahead of where the CDR3 ends, so the germline J gene completes it. Germline assignment: CDR1 SNHLY and CDR2 FYNNEI. The CDR3 sequence is 14 residues long. V was trimmed by 7 bases and J by 0 bases, leaving 11 bases between them.

A word on this clone: The read stops 3 residues short of the end of the CDR3; the missing end is completed from the germline J gene. The chain joins TRBV7-9 to TRBJ2-1, with TRBD2 as a possible D gene (5 bases). Trimming left V 4 bases short and J 4 bases short, with 8 bases between. CDR3 size: 13 residues. Germline CDR1 SEHNR, CDR2 FQNEAQ (reference sequence). CDR3 DNA, as far as it was read: TGTGCCAGCAGCTCTGGACTGTACAATGAG. Its translation is CASSSGLYNE. The entire CDR3 is CASSSGLYNEQFF. Supplemented by reference TRBV7-9 and TRBJ2-1, the full variable domain reads DTGVSQNPRHKITKRGQNVTFRCDPISEHNRLYWYRQTLGQGPEFLTYFQNEAQLEKSRLLSDRFSAERPKGSFSTLEIQRTEQGDSAMYLCASSSGLYNEQFFGPGTRLTVL.

This clone was counted between two and nine times. Read data end 3 residues before the CDR3 end; the end is taken from the germline J gene. This chain joins TRBV7-2 and TRBJ2-1; D gene ambiguous. The CDR3 consists of 14 residues. The germline V gene encodes CDR1 SGHTA and CDR2 FQGNSA. V lost 2 bases and J 7 bases, leaving 12 bases between the germline ends. This CDR3 reads CASSLLSGGNEQFF. CDR3 bases read: TGTGCCAGCAGCTTACTGTCGGGTGGGAATGAG.

This clone has more than one count but fewer than ten. The sequenced CDR3 bases are TGCAGTGCTAGACGGGTAGGGCAGGGGTCCTACTACGAG. Translating gives CSARRVGQGSYYE. The CDR3 as a whole reads CSARRVGQGSYYEQYF. The chain employs TRBV20-1 and TRBJ2-7; tentative D call: TRBD1 (6 bases). The sequence runs out 3 residues before the end of the CDR3; the remainder is reconstructed from the germline J gene. The V gene lost 2 bases and the J gene lost 3 bases, with 20 bases spanning the gap. Germline CDR1 reads DFQATT; CDR2 reads SNEGSKA (reference sequence). CDR3 size: 16 residues.

A remark on this clone: The CDR3 is cut off 3 residues early in the read; its end comes from the germline J gene. The chain recombines TRBV2 with TRBJ2-1; D might be TRBD2 (6 bases). The germline gives CDR1 SNHLY, CDR2 FYNNEI. The CDR3 is 17 amino acids. The ends were cut back, 2 bases at V and 4 bases at J, with 18 bases in the middle. The CDR3 here is CASSELPLRRGYNEQFF. CDR3 DNA (partial): TGTGCCAGCAGTGAACTTCCACTTAGGCGGGGATACAATGAG.

CDR3 in amino acids: CASSYQRGLETQYF. The CDR3 DNA, read in part, is TGTGCCAGCAGCTATCAAAGGGGGCTGGAGACC. The J gene is TRBJ2-5, the V gene TRBV7-9, with 7 bases matching TRBD1. The CDR3 is cut off 3 residues early in the read; its end comes from the germline J gene. V trimming: 4 bases; J trimming: 5 bases; junction bases outside the gene matches: 7. Per the germline V gene, CDR1 is SEHNR and CDR2 is FQNEAQ (reference sequence). The CDR3 sequence is 14 residues long.

This clone was recorded a few times. The read gets to within 3 residues of the CDR3 end, and the germline J gene fills in the rest. V and J are TRBV6-1 and TRBJ2-3; TRBD1 agrees at 8 bases. This CDR3 is 15 amino acids long. Germline trimming cut 4 bases from V and 1 base from J; bases unmatched to any gene: 4. The germline V gene has CDR1 MNHNS and CDR2 SASEGT. Here the CDR3 reads CASSAAGQGTDTQYF. CDR3 DNA (partial): TGTGCCAGCAGTGCGGCGGGACAGGGCACAGATACG.

Worth noting for this clone: From the germline J gene comes the end of the CDR3, since the read stops 3 residues before it. The chain is built from TRBV7-2 and TRBJ2-3; TRBD2 agrees at 12 bases. The CDR3 runs to 14 residues. The germline V gene encodes CDR1 SGHTA and CDR2 FQGNSA. The CDR3 sequence is CASSLELAGGPQYF. The CDR3 bases that were read are TGTGCCAGCAGCTTAGAACTAGCGGGAGGCCCG. The full variable domain, rest sourced from reference TRBV7-2 and TRBJ2-3, is GAGVSQSPSNKVTEKGKDVELRCDPISGHTALYWYRQSLGQGLEFLIYFQGNSAPDKSGLPSDRFSAERTGGSVSTLTIQRTQQEDSAVYLCASSLELAGGPQYFGPGTRLTVL.

This clone has a handful of counts. The read stops 3 residues short of the end of the CDR3; the missing end is completed from the germline J gene. This rearrangement joins TRBV20-1 to TRBJ2-7, with 9 positions matching TRBD2. Trimming removed 8 bases from V and 6 bases from J; junction bases left unmatched: 11. Germline assignment: CDR1 DFQATT and CDR2 SNEGSKA (reference sequence). The CDR3 is made up of 13 amino acids. The chain's CDR3 is CSTTGLAGFEQYF. The CDR3 bases that were read are TGCAGTACAACCGGGCTAGCGGGATTCGAG.

This clone occurred a few times. Sequencing ends 3 residues short of the CDR3 end; the germline J gene provides the rest. This chain connects TRBV7-6 to TRBJ2-1; 10 bases are a match to TRBD1. In germline, CDR1 is SGHVS, CDR2 FNYEAQ. Trimming at V came to 3 bases and at J to 5 bases, leaving 10 bases not matched to a gene. There are 17 residues in the CDR3. The sequenced CDR3 bases are TGTGCCAGCAGCTTTGTTCCGGGACAGGGGACCAACAATGAG. Protein: CASSFVPGQGTNNE. The entire CDR3 protein reads CASSFVPGQGTNNEQFF. Combining the CDR3 with reference TRBV7-6 and TRBJ2-1 gives the whole variable domain GAGVSQSPRYKVTKRGQDVALRCDPISGHVSLYWYRQALGQGPEFLTYFNYEAQQDKSGLPNDRFSAERPEGSISTLTIQRTEQRDSAMYRCASSFVPGQGTNNEQFFGPGTRLTVL.

Comments on this clone: The read stops 3 residues short of the end of the CDR3; the missing end is completed from the germline J gene. The chain is built from TRBV19 and TRBJ2-3; possibly TRBD1 for D (5 bases). Germline V gene sequence: CDR1 LNHDA, CDR2 SQIVND (reference sequence). The CDR3 has 16 amino acids. Trimming removed 7 bases at V and 1 base at J, with 18 bases between. CDR3 protein: CASTPSPQGRTDTQYF. CDR3 bases read: TGTGCCAGTACCCCCTCCCCCCAGGGCCGCACAGATACG.

Only a few counts were recorded for this clone. The CDR3 is cut off 3 residues early in the read; its end comes from the germline J gene. V usage is TRBV6-2 or TRBV6-3 and J usage is TRBJ1-5, with D perhaps TRBD1 (6 bases). V was pared by 6 bases and J by 7 bases, with 22 bases between. The CDR3 sequence is 16 residues long. CDR1 and CDR2 from the germline V gene are MNHEY and SVGEGT. The CDR3 DNA, read in part, is TGTGCCAGCAGCCGGGACACCCCAACGAAGGGGCAGCCC. Amino acid sequence: CASSRDTPTKGQP. In full, the CDR3 is CASSRDTPTKGQPQHF.

Worth noting for this clone: The CDR3 end is not reached by the read, which stops 3 residues before it; the germline J gene fills it in. The J gene is TRBJ2-5, the V gene TRBV19; 9 bases are shared with TRBD2. The germline V gene encodes CDR1 LNHDA and CDR2 SQIVND (reference sequence). The CDR3 is made up of 15 amino acids. J was trimmed by 4 bases and V by 1 base; bases with no gene match: 4. Partial CDR3 DNA: TGTGCCAGTAGTATAGCCCTAGCGGGGAGAGAGACC. Translation: CASSIALAGRET. The whole CDR3 reads CASSIALAGRETQYF.